What follows are 19 T cell receptor beta chains derived from one specimen sequenced in a study of T-cell reconstitution after alpha-beta-depleted transplantation in children. Unique molecular identifiers were built into the TCRbeta library. Each CDR3 protein is one row after TCRdb ran MiXCR on the PCR reads. The sample consists of a few hundred thousand distinct CDR3 sequences, around 9.7% of them appearing once. The sequences come from PBMCs from the stem cell graft donor, collected from the stem cell graft. The receptor set was obtained from a human donor who donated a stem cell graft to a child with SCID.

In its sample, this clonotype was seen many times. The V and J genes are TRBV5-6 and TRBJ2-5; 10 bases agree with TRBD1. Germline CDR1 SGHDT, CDR2 YYEEEE. The V and J ends lost 0 bases and 3 bases, in that order; junction bases with no gene match: 2. The CDR3 sequence is 15 residues long. The CDR3 DNA follows: TGTGCCAGCAGCTTGGTCGGGACAGGGGAAGAGACCCAGTACTTC. This sequence encodes CASSLVGTGEETQYF.

In its sample, this clonotype was seen many times. V gene TRBV7-2 combines with J gene TRBJ2-7; a possible D gene is TRBD1 (5 bases). The germline CDR1 and CDR2 sequences are SGHTA and FQGNSA. Trimming cost V 7 bases and J 9 bases, with 13 bases left between them. The CDR3 runs to 11 residues. CDR3 amino acids: CASTDQTVQYF. The CDR3 DNA reads TGTGCCAGCACCGATCAGACAGTGCAGTACTTC.

This clonotype was counted a few times. The chain uses TRBV7-9 and TRBJ1-1; no clear D. V shed 0 bases and J shed 10 bases, with 12 bases lying between them. Germline loops: CDR1 SEHNR, CDR2 FQNEAQ (reference sequence). This CDR3 region has 13 residues. DNA of the CDR3: TGTGCCAGCAGCTTAGCGTGGTCCGAGGGAGCTTTCTTT. Its translation is CASSLAWSEGAFF.

This clonotype turned up a few times. The genes are TRBV7-9 and TRBJ1-5, with D unresolved. Germline CDR1 SEHNR, CDR2 FQNEAQ (reference sequence). The V end was cut by 2 bases, the J end by 7 bases, with 9 bases between. This CDR3 has 13 residues. CDR3 in DNA: TGTGCCAGCAGCTTATCAGAGGGCCAGCCCCAGCATTTT. As protein: CASSLSEGQPQHF.

This clonotype was seen a handful of times. The chain employs TRBV4-1 and TRBJ2-5, with TRBD2 matching over 8 bases. The V gene end was trimmed by 0 bases and the J gene end by 5 bases; junction bases not matched to a gene: 11. Germline V gene sequence: CDR1 MGHRA, CDR2 YSYEKL. The CDR3 extends over 17 amino acids. The DNA for the CDR3 is TGCGCCAGCAGCCAAGATGTGATCGGGGGGGGCAGGGAGACCCAGTACTTC. Amino acids: CASSQDVIGGGRETQYF.

There are many counts of this clonotype. At one of its ends the junction is not consistent with the germline gene, which may arise from a read error. The chain couples TRBV7-8 to TRBJ2-5, with 9 bases fitting TRBD1. The germline V gene has CDR1 SGHVS and CDR2 FQNEAQ. CDR3 length: 15 residues. CDR3 DNA sequence: TGTGCCAGCAGCCCACTGACAGGGGGAAGAGAGGCCCAGTACTTC. Translation gives CASSPLTGGREAQYF.

This clonotype was seen ten or more times. The rearrangement links TRBV7-9 to TRBJ2-5; TRBD2 is a possible D gene (7 bases). The V gene lost 4 bases and the J gene lost 6 bases, with 15 bases spanning the gap. The CDR3 sequence is 14 residues long. Per germline, CDR1 SEHNR and CDR2 FQNEAQ (reference sequence). As DNA, the CDR3 is TGTGCCAGCAGCTCCCTGACCGGGGGGCAGACCCAGTACTTC. Amino acids: CASSSLTGGQTQYF. The variable domain in full, with the rest retrieved from reference TRBV7-9 and TRBJ2-5, is DTGVSQNPRHKITKRGQNVTFRCDPISEHNRLYWYRQTLGQGPEFLTYFQNEAQLEKSRLLSDRFSAERPKGSFSTLEIQRTEQGDSAMYLCASSSLTGGQTQYFGPGTRLLVL.

This clonotype was detected ten times or more. J is TRBJ1-4 and V is TRBV3-1, with 10 bases fitting TRBD1. The V segment lost 3 bases and the J segment 8 bases; nucleotides outside the gene matches: 3. The CDR3 is 14 residues long. Germline loops: CDR1 LGHDT, CDR2 YNNKEL (reference sequence). DNA for the CDR3: TGTGCCAGCAGCCAGAAGACAGGGGGCGAAAAACTGTTTTTT. Its protein product is CASSQKTGGEKLFF.

This clonotype was seen ten or more times. The CDR3 DNA sequence: TGTGCCAGCAGCTTAGAGACGGCTAACTATGGCTACACCTTC. Protein product: CASSLETANYGYTF. The chain couples TRBV7-2 to TRBJ1-2; D not resolved. CDR3 length equals 14 residues. Between the trimmed V and J ends, which lost 1 base and 0 bases, there was a span of 6 bases. CDR1 is SGHTA, CDR2 FQGNSA, per germline.

This CDR3 reads CASGHGLAGSGETQYF. CDR3 in DNA: TGTGCTAGTGGTCATGGACTAGCGGGGTCGGGGGAGACCCAGTACTTC. The chain carries TRBV12-5 and TRBJ2-5; TRBD2 matches at 12 bases. This CDR3 has 16 residues. Germline V gives CDR1 LGHNT, CDR2 FRNRAP. V dropped 5 bases and J dropped 5; count of bases not matched to a gene: 9.

The V and J genes are TRBV5-4 and TRBJ2-3; D is perhaps TRBD1 (5 bases). Germline CDR1 SGHNT, CDR2 YYREEE (reference sequence). The CDR3 is 16 amino acids. The ends were cut back, 0 bases at V and 6 bases at J, with 17 bases in the middle. CDR3: CASSLDLIRTRDTQYF. Here the CDR3 DNA reads TGTGCCAGCAGCTTGGATTTGATTCGGACACGGGATACGCAGTATTTT.

V gene TRBV5-6 combines with J gene TRBJ1-4; no firm D call. Trimming removed 0 bases from V and 5 bases from J, with 14 bases in between. CDR1 SGHDT and CDR2 YYEEEE come from the germline V gene. This CDR3 is built from 16 residues. This CDR3 is CASSLGIRESNEKLFF. As DNA, the CDR3 is TGTGCCAGCAGCTTGGGTATAAGGGAGTCGAATGAAAAACTGTTTTTT.

Concerning this clonotype itself: This may be a read error, as it is one base from a much larger clone. V and J are TRBV7-7 and TRBJ2-2; D may correspond to TRBD1 or TRBD2 (5 bases each). This CDR3 is built from 13 residues. Per the germline V gene, CDR1 is SSHAT and CDR2 is FNYEAQ (reference sequence). The CDR3 coding sequence is TGTGCCAGCAGCTTAGTCCGCACCGGGGCGCTGTTTTTT. Translated: CASSLVRTGALFF.

This clonotype appeared a few times. The chain uses TRBV5-6 and TRBJ1-1; D is perhaps TRBD1 (5 bases). The CDR3 extends over 16 amino acids. The germline V gene encodes CDR1 SGHDT and CDR2 YYEEEE. V gave up 0 bases and J gave up 1 base, with 13 bases separating them. CDR3 loop: CASSLVLWQGNTEAFF. In DNA, the CDR3 is TGTGCCAGCAGCTTGGTTCTTTGGCAGGGGAACACTGAAGCTTTCTTT.

The sample holds many counts of this clonotype. The J gene is TRBJ2-1, the V gene TRBV6-2 or TRBV6-3; D remains ambiguous. Germline lookup yields CDR1 MNHEY and CDR2 SVGEGT. The CDR3 is made up of 15 amino acids. The V end lost 6 bases, the J end lost 7 bases, and 19 bases lay between the germline ends. The CDR3 DNA is TGTGCCAGCAGCCAAAGCCGGGCCAAACCTAATGAGCAGTTCTTC. It is translated as CASSQSRAKPNEQFF.

With regard to this clonotype: This sequence may be a read error, since a much larger clone differs from it by one base. This chain joins TRBV3-1 and TRBJ2-5; TRBD2 matches at 9 bases. The CDR3 length is 18 residues. Germline values: CDR1 LGHDT, CDR2 YNNKEL (reference sequence). CDR3 nucleotide sequence: TGTGCCAGCTGCCAAGAGTGGGCTCTAGCGGGGAAACAAGAGACCCAGTACTTC. It specifies CASCQEWALAGKQETQYF.

V is TRBV4-2 and J is TRBJ2-3, with D maybe TRBD2 (7 bases). Germline lookup yields CDR1 LGHNA and CDR2 YNFKEQ. The CDR3 sequence is 16 residues long. Trimming removed 0 bases from V and 5 bases from J, with 15 bases in between. The CDR3 nucleotides read TGTGCCAGCAGCCAAGAGGGGGGGGGCCGTGGAGATACGCAGTATTTT. Protein product: CASSQEGGGRGDTQYF.

This clonotype was observed at least ten times. The chain joins TRBV5-1 to TRBJ1-2; TRBD1 might be the D (6 bases). Germline-derived CDR1 and CDR2 are SGHRS and YFSETQ. Deletions cut 3 bases from V and 4 bases from J, with 19 bases between. There are 16 residues in the CDR3. The CDR3 DNA follows: TGCGCCAGCAGCTGGGGGTCCGGGGGCGATCTCTATGGCTACACCTTC. Amino acid sequence: CASSWGSGGDLYGYTF.

On this clonotype itself: A read error is possible here, since a much larger clone lies one base away. This rearrangement joins TRBV12-3 or TRBV12-4 to TRBJ2-3; D is unresolved. The CDR3 consists of 12 residues. The CDR3 region is CVSSLYTDTQYF. The CDR3 nucleotides are TGTGTCAGCAGTCTCTACACAGATACGCAGTATTTT.